A selection of T cell receptor beta chains follows, all from one sample in a study of blood T cells in healthy people across ages. TCRdb ran MiXCR on the 5' RACE reads and lists one entry per CDR3 protein. This table holds about 1.7 million distinct CDR3 sequences, roughly 27% found once. What was sequenced was blood. The receptors shown here come from a woman between 25 and 40 years old in good health. CDR3s include the opening cysteine and the closing phenylalanine or tryptophan. D genes are given only for firm matches. A clone size is listed for some rows: how often the clone was seen (once, few, many), or a class if it is expanded.

CDR3 length	D gene	V gene	clone size	J gene	CDR3 DNA	CDR3 protein
12	NA	TRBV6-5	few	TRBJ1-2	TGTGCCAGCAGACCAGGGATTGGGGGCTACACCTTC	CASRPGIGGYTF
14	NA	TRBV20-1	NA	TRBJ1-2	TGCAGTGCTAGAGATCATGTCAGAGGATATGGCTACACCTTC	CSARDHVRGYGYTF
13	NA	TRBV3-1	few	TRBJ1-2	TGTGCCAGCAGCCGGGACGATAACTATGGCTACACCTTC	CASSRDDNYGYTF
13	TRBD2	TRBV20-1	few	TRBJ2-3	TGCAGTGCTATGACTAGCGGTCCAGATGCGCAGTATTTT	CSAMTSGPDAQYF
15	TRBD2	TRBV12-3/TRBV12-4	NA	TRBJ2-3	TGTGCCAGCCTAGAGGGGCGGGAGGGCACAGATACGCAGTATTTT	CASLEGREGTDTQYF
13	NA	TRBV4-3	NA	TRBJ2-3	TGCGCCAGCAGCCACGTGGGTCAAGATACGCAGTATTTT	CASSHVGQDTQYF
8	NA	TRBV9	many	TRBJ2-7	TGTGCCAACTACGAGCAGTACTTC	CANYEQYF
16	TRBD2	TRBV12-3/TRBV12-4	NA	TRBJ2-5	TGTGCCAGCAGTTCCGGGACTAGCGGGCTGTGGAAGACCCAGTACTTC	CASSSGTSGLWKTQYF
14	NA	TRBV7-2	few	TRBJ2-1	TGTGCCAGCAGCCCATCTCGGGTGAGCAATGAGCAGTTCTTC	CASSPSRVSNEQFF
16	TRBD2	TRBV28	NA	TRBJ2-3	TGTGCCAGCAGTTCCCCCCGGGGGGGAGGAACAGATACGCAGTATTTT	CASSSPRGGGTDTQYF
14	NA	TRBV18	NA	TRBJ2-3	TGTGCCAGCTCACCTCCTACCTTGTCAGATACGCAGTATTTT	CASSPPTLSDTQYF
17	TRBD1	TRBV5-5	many	TRBJ2-4	TGTGCCAGCAGCTTGGCCCCGGGACAGGGGGCGCAAAACATTCAGTACTTC	CASSLAPGQGAQNIQYF
14	NA	TRBV25-1	NA	TRBJ2-2	TGTGCCAGCAGGGACTTGGACAGCACCGGGGAGCTGTTTTTT	CASRDLDSTGELFF
15	NA	TRBV5-5	many	TRBJ1-2	TGTGCCAGCAGCTTGGGGCCCGGTCAATTCTATGGCTACACCTTC	CASSLGPGQFYGYTF
16	TRBD2	TRBV7-3	few	TRBJ2-1	TGTGCCAGCAGCCGTACAGCGGGGGGGAATGGAGATGAGCAGTTCTTC	CASSRTAGGNGDEQFF
16	TRBD1	TRBV18	NA	TRBJ1-1	TGTGCCAGCTCAACCACCACGGACAGGGGAAAGACTGAAGCTTTCTTT	CASSTTTDRGKTEAFF
14	NA	TRBV20-1	few	TRBJ2-7	TGCAGTGCTAGAGATGATATAGGGGGCTACGAGCAGTACTTC	CSARDDIGGYEQYF
18	TRBD1	TRBV4-1	few	TRBJ2-7	TGCGCCAGCAGCCGACTTCCCGGGACAGGCTCGTTGAACTACGAGCAGTACTTC	CASSRLPGTGSLNYEQYF
11	NA	TRBV15	few	TRBJ2-2	TGTGCCACCAGCCTCAATCGGGAGCTGTTTTTT	CATSLNRELFF
14	TRBD1	TRBV19	few	TRBJ1-1	TGTGCCAGTACCCGGACAGGGGCGAACACTGAAGCTTTCTTT	CASTRTGANTEAFF
15	NA	TRBV20-1	NA	TRBJ2-7	TGCAGTGCTAGAGCGCCCGGGGCGGTAACTTCCGAGCAGTACTTC	CSARAPGAVTSEQYF
12	NA	TRBV4-1	few	TRBJ2-1	TGCGCCAGCAGCCAAGGGGTACAAGAGCAGTTCTTC	CASSQGVQEQFF
15	NA	TRBV6-5	NA	TRBJ2-1	TGTGCCAGCAGTTACAGGTCGGCAGCTCCCTACGAGCAGTTCTTC	CASSYRSAAPYEQFF
13	NA	TRBV6-6	NA	TRBJ2-7	TGTGCCAGCAGTTACGGGGACCAGTACGAGCAGTACTTC	CASSYGDQYEQYF
18	TRBD1	TRBV12-3/TRBV12-4	NA	TRBJ2-6	TGTGCCAGCAGTTCCTTGAAGGGACAGGGGGAAGGGGCCAACGTCCTGACTTTC	CASSSLKGQGEGANVLTF
15	TRBD2	TRBV18	NA	TRBJ2-1	TGTGCCAGCTCACCACCGCTGGGGGGGAGAAATGAGCAGTTCTTC	CASSPPLGGRNEQFF
15	TRBD2	TRBV5-1	NA	TRBJ2-3	TGCGCCAGCAGCTTGGACGGGGGGGCAGCGAATACGCAGTATTTT	CASSLDGGAANTQYF
13	NA	TRBV4-1	NA	TRBJ2-5	TGCGCCAGCAGCCTATTGATTGGCGAGACCCAGTACTTC	CASSLLIGETQYF
13	NA	TRBV6-6	few	TRBJ2-7	TGTGCCAGCAGCTTTCGGGGACCCCTCGAGCAGTACTTC	CASSFRGPLEQYF
14	NA	TRBV7-2	few	TRBJ1-2	TGTGCCAGCAGCCCGGGACTGTTTAACTATGGCTACACCTTC	CASSPGLFNYGYTF
14	NA	TRBV3-1	NA	TRBJ2-2	TGTGCCAGCAGCCCAGTAGCGTTCACCGGGGAGCTGTTTTTT	CASSPVAFTGELFF
11	NA	TRBV29-1	NA	TRBJ2-3	TGCAGCGTTGGAAGCGGCGATACGCAGTATTTT	CSVGSGDTQYF
17	TRBD2	TRBV18	few	TRBJ2-1	TGTGCCAGCTCACCGAATTTAGCGGGAGGGTCCTACAATGAGCAGTTCTTC	CASSPNLAGGSYNEQFF
13	NA	TRBV3-1	few	TRBJ2-7	TGTGCCAGCAGCCAAGAAGGGGGTCTCGAGCAGTACTTC	CASSQEGGLEQYF
14	NA	TRBV6-1	NA	TRBJ2-5	TGTGCCAGCAGTGATACAGGGGGGGAGGAGACCCAGTACTTC	CASSDTGGEETQYF
13	NA	TRBV5-8	few	TRBJ1-2	TGTGCCAGCAGCTTACGGGGGGCGCTTGGCTACACCTTC	CASSLRGALGYTF
16	TRBD2	TRBV7-9	few	TRBJ2-7	TGTGCCGGCAGCTTGGGCGAGACGGCGGGAGCGTGGGAGCAGTACTTC	CAGSLGETAGAWEQYF
13	NA	TRBV6-6	NA	TRBJ1-2	TGTGCCAGTTACGACGGCAGGGCTGGGGGCTACACCTTC	CASYDGRAGGYTF
13	NA	TRBV20-1	few	TRBJ2-7	TGCAGTGCTAGACTAGTTCAGTATGGAGAGCAGTACTTC	CSARLVQYGEQYF
14	NA	TRBV28	NA	TRBJ2-7	TGTGCCAGCACCCACCGGGCAGGAGGGGGTGAGCAGTACTTC	CASTHRAGGGEQYF
11	NA	TRBV20-1	many	TRBJ2-7	TGCAGTGCTAGAGTGGAGGACGAGCAGTACTTC	CSARVEDEQYF
15	TRBD1	TRBV12-5	few	TRBJ2-2	TGTGCTAGTGGTCCGCCCCAGACAGGGACCGGGGAGCTGTTTTTT	CASGPPQTGTGELFF
15	NA	TRBV12-3/TRBV12-4	NA	TRBJ1-1	TGTGCCAGCAGTTTAGAAGGACATTTGAACACTGAAGCTTTCTTT	CASSLEGHLNTEAFF
12	TRBD1	TRBV19	NA	TRBJ1-2	TGTGCCAGTAGTACCCGACAGGGCGGCTACACCTTC	CASSTRQGGYTF
16	TRBD2	TRBV7-2	NA	TRBJ2-1	TGTGCCGGCAGCTCGTCTCTAGCGGGGGGGCTCGATGAGCAGTTCTTC	CAGSSSLAGGLDEQFF
16	TRBD2	TRBV9	few	TRBJ2-1	TGTGCCAGCAGCGTATCCGGACTAGCGGTTTACAATGAGCAGTTCTTC	CASSVSGLAVYNEQFF
13	TRBD1	TRBV7-2	NA	TRBJ2-3	TGTGCCTTACGACAGGGGGGCGCAGATACGCAGTATTTT	CALRQGGADTQYF
15	NA	TRBV6-5	NA	TRBJ1-2	TGTGCCAGCAGCCAGCCTGGGTTTCTAAGTAGGGGCTACACCTTC	CASSQPGFLSRGYTF
15	TRBD2	TRBV5-1	NA	TRBJ2-3	TGCGCCAGCAAGGGACTAGCGGAGGGCACAGATACGCAGTATTTT	CASKGLAEGTDTQYF
15	TRBD2	TRBV7-2	many	TRBJ2-7	TGTGCCAGCAGCGGAGTAGCGGGAGGACGCGGCGAGCAGTACTTC	CASSGVAGGRGEQYF
12	NA	TRBV7-9	many	TRBJ2-7	TGTGCCAGCAGCTGGTCGGGTTCCGAGCAGTACTTC	CASSWSGSEQYF
14	TRBD2	TRBV2	NA	TRBJ2-3	TGTGCCAGCAGTGAATCAGCGGGGGGAAATACGCAGTATTTT	CASSESAGGNTQYF
13	NA	TRBV29-1	NA	TRBJ1-5	TGCAGCCAGAGGGGAGGGAGCAATCAGCCCCAGCATTTT	CSQRGGSNQPQHF
13	NA	TRBV2	few	TRBJ2-7	TGTGCCAGCAGTGATGGCTATCCCTACGAGCAGTACTTC	CASSDGYPYEQYF
13	NA	TRBV11-1	NA	TRBJ2-7	TGTGCCAGCAGCTTATTAAGGACCTACGAGCAGTACTTC	CASSLLRTYEQYF